One sample yielded the 30 T cell receptor beta chains listed below, sequenced in a study of circulating CD8 cells and anti-PD-1 response in melanoma. Live CD3+CD8+TCRalphabeta+ cells were sorted into four subsets by PD-1 and/or TIGIT. Each library started from around 14 ng of total RNA using the QIAseq Immune Repertoire TCR panel. One entry per CDR3 protein, called by TCRdb with MiXCR from the reads. This table holds a few hundred distinct CDR3 sequences, around 9.3% found once. The source material was CD8+ T cells from PBMCs, sampled at baseline or after one month of anti-PD-1 therapy (not recorded which). These receptors were collected from a human donor with melanoma.

By sample share, this clonotype is medium-sized. V is TRBV2 and J is TRBJ1-5; maybe TRBD1 (5 bases). With 6 bases removed from V and 6 bases from J, the gap between germline ends came to 15 bases. From germline, CDR1 is SNHLY and CDR2 FYNNEI. CDR3 length: 14 residues. CDR3 sequence reads: CASRKPGFAQPQHF. The CDR3, as DNA: TGTGCCAGCAGGAAACCAGGGTTCGCTCAGCCCCAGCATTTT.

By its share, this clonotype is large (0.1 to 1%). V gene TRBV15 combines with J gene TRBJ2-3, with 7 bases matching TRBD2. J gave up 9 bases and V 1 base, and 1 base lay outside the gene matches. Per germline, CDR1 LNHNV and CDR2 YYDKDF (reference sequence). This CDR3 region has 12 residues. The CDR3 DNA follows: TGTGCCACCAGCAGAGGGGAGGGGACGCAGTATTTT. Protein sequence: CATSRGEGTQYF.

The chain couples TRBV2 to TRBJ2-5; no firm D call. The V gene lost 0 bases and the J gene lost 8 bases, with 13 bases spanning the gap. CDR3 length equals 14 residues. From germline, CDR1 is SNHLY and CDR2 FYNNEI. CDR3 nucleotide sequence: TGTGCCAGCAGTGAAGCGCCCGTTCGAGATACCCAGTACTTC. It is translated as CASSEAPVRDTQYF.

This clonotype ranks as medium-sized (0.01 to 0.1%). This rearrangement joins TRBV19 to TRBJ1-5, with TRBD1 matching over 7 bases. The V and J ends lost 10 bases and 9 bases, in that order; junction bases with no gene match: 9. Looked up from germline, CDR1 is LNHDA and CDR2 is SQIVND (reference sequence). This CDR3 comprises 12 residues. The CDR3 here is CATATGLLPQHF. The CDR3 DNA reads TGTGCCACTGCGACAGGGCTATTGCCCCAGCATTTT.

This clonotype is large by share. The CDR3 DNA reads TGTGCCAGCAGCTTACGCTGGGGGTCCCTACAAGAGACCCAGTACTTC. As protein: CASSLRWGSLQETQYF. The genes are TRBV7-2 and TRBJ2-5; TRBD1 or TRBD2 may be the D gene (5 bases each). V lost 2 bases to trimming and J lost 2 bases, with 15 bases between them. Germline CDR1 SGHTA, CDR2 FQGNSA. The CDR3 is made up of 16 amino acids.

This clonotype is large within its sample. This sequence joins TRBV25-1 and TRBJ2-3, with D hard to call. Germline V gene data show CDR1 as MGHDK and CDR2 as SYGVNS. The germline V and J ends were trimmed by 7 bases and 6 bases, with 8 bases remaining between them. The CDR3 is made up of 11 amino acids. The CDR3 reads CASTWGDTQYF. The DNA for the CDR3 is TGTGCCAGCACCTGGGGTGATACGCAGTATTTT.

This clonotype was recorded a few times. CDR3 nucleotide sequence: TGTGCCAGTAGTAAGACTAGCGGGGACTACAATGAGCAGTTCTTC. Translating it yields CASSKTSGDYNEQFF. The chain couples TRBV19 to TRBJ2-1; 11 bases match TRBD2. Germline trimming cut 4 bases from V and 3 bases from J; bases unmatched to any gene: 2. The CDR3 loop spans 15 amino acids. The V gene's germline CDR1 is LNHDA and CDR2 SQIVND (reference sequence).

In its sample, this clonotype is medium-sized. V gene TRBV19 combines with J gene TRBJ2-2; D gene ambiguous. The V end was cut by 7 bases, the J end by 0 bases, with 9 bases between. This CDR3 has 14 amino acids. The germline V gene has CDR1 LNHDA and CDR2 SQIVND (reference sequence). The CDR3 coding sequence is TGTGCCAGTACGGTCGGAGCGAACACCGGGGAGCTGTTTTTT. This encodes CASTVGANTGELFF. Together with reference TRBV19 and TRBJ2-2, the CDR3 gives the full variable domain: DGGITQSPKYLFRKEGQNVTLSCEQNLNHDAMYWYRQDPGQGLRLIYYSQIVNDFQKGDIAEGYSVSREKKESFPLTVTSAQKNPTAFYLCASTVGANTGELFFGEGSRLTVL.

With regard to this clonotype: The junction differs from germline at one of its ends, possibly a read error. The CDR3 region is CASRYPGQGNRGYTF. The CDR3 DNA reads TGCGCCAGCCGCTACCCGGGACAGGGTAATCGCGGCTACACCTTC. The J gene is TRBJ1-2, the V gene TRBV27, with 9 nucleotides matching TRBD1. Per the germline V gene, CDR1 is MNHEY and CDR2 is SMNVEV (reference sequence). The CDR3 runs to 15 residues.

This clonotype is large (0.1 to 1%) in the sample. V usage is TRBV12-5 and J usage is TRBJ2-1; 10 bases match TRBD2. V lost 6 bases, J lost 4 bases, and 9 bases stayed unmatched. There are 16 residues in the CDR3. The V gene's germline CDR1 is LGHNT and CDR2 FRNRAP. The CDR3 is CASGPEGLARYNEQFF. CDR3 sequence (DNA): TGTGCTAGTGGGCCAGAGGGACTAGCGCGGTACAATGAGCAGTTCTTC.

This clonotype counts as medium-sized. This chain joins TRBV7-2 and TRBJ2-1, with 9 nucleotides matching TRBD1. Germline V gives CDR1 SGHTA, CDR2 FQGNSA. The junction had 4 bases not matched to a gene; V was cut back by 1 base and J by 6 bases. The CDR3 consists of 15 residues. The CDR3 is CASSLVQGAGNEQFF. CDR3 nucleotides: TGTGCCAGCAGCTTAGTACAGGGGGCGGGCAATGAGCAGTTCTTC.

This clonotype is judged large. This chain connects TRBV28 to TRBJ1-2; D is ambiguous. V was clipped by 2 bases and J by 8 bases, with 18 bases between them. CDR3 size: 15 residues. Germline V gene lookup returns CDR1 MDHEN and CDR2 SYDVKM. CDR3 sequence: CASSLGSGGLEGYTF. DNA of the CDR3: TGTGCCAGCAGTTTAGGATCTGGAGGGTTGGAGGGCTACACCTTC.

This clonotype is large by share. This sequence joins TRBV19 and TRBJ2-1; 10 bases map to TRBD2. Germline-derived CDR1 and CDR2 are LNHDA and SQIVND (reference sequence). This CDR3 is 13 amino acids long. V was pared by 10 bases and J by 3 bases, with 3 bases of the junction left unmatched. In nucleotides, the CDR3 is TGTGCCACCGCTAGCGGGGGCTACAATGAGCAGTTCTTC. It codes for CATASGGYNEQFF.

By proportion, this clonotype is medium-sized. The chain is built from TRBV29-1 and TRBJ2-3; perhaps TRBD1 as D (6 bases). The germline V gene encodes CDR1 SQVTM and CDR2 ANQGSEA. This CDR3 region has 14 residues. The ends were cut back, 7 bases at V and 6 bases at J, with 20 bases in the middle. CDR3 sequence: CSADDRPGSDTQYF. The CDR3 DNA reads TGCAGCGCTGATGACAGGCCTGGGTCTGATACGCAGTATTTT.

This clonotype was picked up a small number of times. This chain links TRBV21-1 with TRBJ2-3. TRBV21-1 is described as a pseudogene. The CDR3 consists of 16 residues. The CDR3 DNA is TGTGCCAGCAGCAAAGTCCCCATTCGTGGCACAGATACGCAGTATTTT. It encodes CASSKVPIRGTDTQYF.

This clonotype is large in the sample. The V call is TRBV4-1, the J call TRBJ1-1; 7 positions match TRBD1. CDR3 size: 12 residues. The germline CDR1 and CDR2 sequences are MGHRA and YSYEKL. J was trimmed by 10 bases and V by 3 bases; bases with no gene match: 5. CDR3 DNA: TGCGCCAGCAGCCACCTGACAGGGAGAGCTTTCTTT. Its protein is CASSHLTGRAFF.

A few counts support this clonotype. J is TRBJ2-7 and V is TRBV28, with 8 nucleotides matching TRBD2. Germline V gene data show CDR1 as MDHEN and CDR2 as SYDVKM. There are 17 residues in the CDR3. V was clipped by 5 bases and J by 5 bases; unmatched bases: 17. The CDR3 sequence is CASSATAGGEIVDEQYF. CDR3 in DNA: TGTGCCAGCAGTGCCACGGCGGGGGGAGAGATCGTAGACGAGCAGTACTTC.

This clonotype rates as large. This sequence joins TRBV20-1 and TRBJ2-3; 7 bases match TRBD1. CDR1 is DFQATT and CDR2 is SNEGSKA in the germline V gene (reference sequence). J lost 2 bases, V lost 2 bases, and 4 bases had no gene match. CDR3 size: 14 residues. The CDR3 DNA follows: TGCAGTGCTAGACGGGACAGCTACACAGATACGCAGTATTTT. Protein: CSARRDSYTDTQYF.

In its sample, this clonotype was seen a few times. This chain joins TRBV2 and TRBJ2-7; TRBD1 matches 9 bases. The CDR3 runs 18 residues. Germline CDR1 and CDR2: SNHLY and FYNNEI. CDR3 bases: TGTGCATCAAATCTGATTCGAGGACAGGGGAGGAGGGCCTACGAGCAGTACTTC. Residues: CASNLIRGQGRRAYEQYF.

About this clonotype itself: Because it lacks the conserved phenylalanine or tryptophan at the end, this CDR3 is likely a read error. This chain links TRBV24-1 with TRBJ2-3; no reliable D call. TRBJ1-5 matches the DNA end more closely, so the J call is doubtful. The CDR3 totals 12 residues. Germline CDR1 is KGHDR and CDR2 is SFDVKD. Written as DNA, the CDR3 is TGTGCCACCAGTGACATAGGACTGACGCAGCATCTT. Protein sequence: CATSDIGLTQHL.

This clonotype is large (0.1 to 1%) within its sample. The rearrangement links TRBV29-1 to TRBJ2-1, with 14 nucleotides matching TRBD2. CDR3 size: 15 residues. V lost 1 base to trimming and J lost 8 bases; unmatched junction nucleotides: 4. Germline V CDR1 and CDR2: SQVTM, ANQGSEA. CDR3 protein: CSVEGLAGGDYEQFF. The CDR3 region has the DNA TGCAGCGTTGAAGGACTAGCGGGGGGGGACTATGAGCAGTTCTTC.

The chain joins TRBV7-9 to TRBJ2-7, with D hard to call. V was pared by 1 base and J by 7 bases, with 11 bases between. This CDR3 has 13 amino acids. The germline V gene has CDR1 SEHNR and CDR2 FQNEAQ (reference sequence). In nucleotides, the CDR3 is TGTGCCAGCAGCTTAGATAATCGGGCTGAGCAGTACTTC. Translation gives CASSLDNRAEQYF.

The table lists this clonotype with a few counts. A read error may be the cause here, since a much bigger clone is one base away. The conserved phenylalanine or tryptophan normally closing the CDR3 is absent here, so this likely arose from a read error. CDR3 in amino acids: CASSVGGDTYEQYL. CDR3 nucleotides: TGTGCCAGCAGCGTAGGCGGAGATACCTACGAGCAGTACCTC. The gene calls are TRBV9 and TRBJ2-7; D not resolved. Germline assignment: CDR1 SGDLS and CDR2 YYNGEE. With 0 bases removed from V and 2 bases from J, the gap between germline ends came to 9 bases. The CDR3 length is 14 residues.

This clonotype is large (0.1 to 1%) in the sample. The J gene is TRBJ1-2, the V gene TRBV29-1; maybe TRBD1 (6 bases). In germline, CDR1 is SQVTM, CDR2 ANQGSEA. The CDR3 runs to 18 residues. Trimming pared 2 bases from V and 0 bases from J, leaving 22 bases between. The CDR3 sequence: CSVENLVDSQFPNYGYTF. The CDR3 DNA sequence: TGCAGCGTTGAAAACCTGGTGGACAGCCAATTCCCTAACTATGGCTACACCTTC.

This clonotype is labeled as large. The chain carries TRBV19 and TRBJ1-5; unclear D gene. Trimming removed 5 bases from V and 0 bases from J, with 5 bases in between. CDR1 and CDR2 from the germline V gene are LNHDA and SQIVND (reference sequence). The CDR3 is 13 amino acids. The CDR3 region is CASSLNSNQPQHF. The DNA for the CDR3 is TGTGCCAGTAGTTTGAATAGCAATCAGCCCCAGCATTTT.

By frequency in the sample, this clonotype is medium-sized. The chain uses TRBV20-1 and TRBJ2-7; TRBD1 matches at 8 bases. The germline gives CDR1 DFQATT, CDR2 SNEGSKA (reference sequence). The CDR3 runs to 15 residues. With V trimmed by 2 bases and J by 4 bases, 10 bases remained unmatched. The CDR3 is CSARPQGALKYEQYF. The DNA of the CDR3 is TGCAGTGCTAGACCTCAGGGGGCTCTGAAATACGAGCAGTACTTC.

This clonotype is large within its sample. This sequence may be a read error, since a much larger clone differs from it by one base. This sequence joins TRBV4-1 and TRBJ2-7, with a possible D match to TRBD1 (6 bases). Germline loops: CDR1 MGHRA, CDR2 YSYEKL. This CDR3 is built from 13 residues. CDR3 in DNA: TGCGCCAGCAGCCTACCAGGGGCCTACAAGCAGTACTTC. Translation: CASSLPGAYKQYF.

The chain carries TRBV5-4 and TRBJ1-4, with 7 bases identical to TRBD1. CDR3 length equals 16 residues. Germline CDR1 is SGHNT and CDR2 is YYREEE (reference sequence). V lost 4 bases, J lost 8 bases, and 14 bases stayed unmatched. The CDR3 protein is CASSQAGLPGQEKLFF. The CDR3 nucleotides are TGTGCCAGCAGCCAAGCGGGACTCCCGGGACAGGAAAAACTGTTTTTT.

This clonotype has a handful of counts. A much bigger clone sits one base away, suggesting this may be a read error. The chain links TRBV30 to TRBJ1-5; D gene unclear. V lost 5 bases and J lost 5, with 19 bases in between. Germline-derived CDR1 and CDR2 are GTSNPN and SVGIG (reference sequence). The CDR3 is 15 amino acids. This CDR3 reads CAWGPTGLDHQPQHF. The CDR3 nucleotides read TGTGCCTGGGGCCCGACTGGACTCGATCATCAGCCCCAGCATTTT.

This clonotype is judged medium-sized. V usage is TRBV7-2 and J usage is TRBJ2-3; no reliable D call. Germline V gene sequence: CDR1 SGHTA, CDR2 FQGNSA. The V end lost 5 bases, the J end lost 2 bases, and 8 bases lay between the germline ends. The CDR3 runs to 13 residues. The CDR3 nucleotides are TGTGCCAGCAGCCCTCGCGCCACAGATACGCAGTATTTT. It encodes CASSPRATDTQYF.